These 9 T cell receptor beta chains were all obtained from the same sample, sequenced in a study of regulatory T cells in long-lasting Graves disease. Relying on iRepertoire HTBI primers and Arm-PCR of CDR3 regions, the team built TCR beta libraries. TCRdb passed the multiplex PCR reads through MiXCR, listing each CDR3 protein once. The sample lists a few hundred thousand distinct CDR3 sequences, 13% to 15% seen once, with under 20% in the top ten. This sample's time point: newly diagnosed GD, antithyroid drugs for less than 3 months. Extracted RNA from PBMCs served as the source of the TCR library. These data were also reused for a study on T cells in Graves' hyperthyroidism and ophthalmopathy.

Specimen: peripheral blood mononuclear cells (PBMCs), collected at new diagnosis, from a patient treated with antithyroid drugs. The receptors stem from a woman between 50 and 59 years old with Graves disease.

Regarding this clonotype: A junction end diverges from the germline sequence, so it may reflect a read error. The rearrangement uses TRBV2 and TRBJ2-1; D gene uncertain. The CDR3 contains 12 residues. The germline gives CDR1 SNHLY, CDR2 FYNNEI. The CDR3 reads CASSEASDEQFF. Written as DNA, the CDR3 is TGCGCCAGCAGTGAAGCCAGTGATGAGCAGTTCTTC.

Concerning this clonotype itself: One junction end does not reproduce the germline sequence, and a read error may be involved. The CDR3: CASSLTGHNSPLYF. In DNA form, the CDR3 reads TGTGCCAGCAGCTTGACAGGGCATAATTCACCCCTCTACTTT. The chain combines TRBV5-6 with TRBJ1-6; D perhaps matches TRBD1 (6 bases). The germline CDR1 and CDR2 sequences are SGHDT and YYEEEE. The CDR3 is 14 residues long.

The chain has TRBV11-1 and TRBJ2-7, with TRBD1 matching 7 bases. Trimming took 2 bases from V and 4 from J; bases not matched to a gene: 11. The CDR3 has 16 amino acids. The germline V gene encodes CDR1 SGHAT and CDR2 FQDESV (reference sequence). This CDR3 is CASSLRTDRAAYEQYF. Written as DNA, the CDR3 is TGTGCCAGCAGCTTAAGAACCGACAGGGCGGCGTACGAGCAGTACTTC.

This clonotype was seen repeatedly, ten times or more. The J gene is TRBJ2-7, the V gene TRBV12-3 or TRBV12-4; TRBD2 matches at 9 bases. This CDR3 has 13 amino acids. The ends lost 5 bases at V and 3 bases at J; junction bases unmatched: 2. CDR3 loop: CASSPSGIYEQYF. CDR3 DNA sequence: TGTGCCAGCAGTCCTAGCGGGATCTACGAGCAGTACTTC.

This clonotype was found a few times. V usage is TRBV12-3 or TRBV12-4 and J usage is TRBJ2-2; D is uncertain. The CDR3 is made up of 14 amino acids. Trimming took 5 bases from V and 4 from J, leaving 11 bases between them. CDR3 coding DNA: TGTGCCAGCAGTCCGCCCTTGGGCACCGGGGAGCTGTTTTTT. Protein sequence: CASSPPLGTGELFF.

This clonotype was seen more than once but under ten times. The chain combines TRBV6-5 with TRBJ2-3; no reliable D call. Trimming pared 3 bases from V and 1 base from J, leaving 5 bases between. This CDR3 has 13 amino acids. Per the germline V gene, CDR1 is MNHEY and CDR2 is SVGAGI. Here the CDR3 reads CASSYPGTDTQYF. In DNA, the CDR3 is TGTGCCAGCAGTTATCCCGGCACAGATACGCAGTATTTT.

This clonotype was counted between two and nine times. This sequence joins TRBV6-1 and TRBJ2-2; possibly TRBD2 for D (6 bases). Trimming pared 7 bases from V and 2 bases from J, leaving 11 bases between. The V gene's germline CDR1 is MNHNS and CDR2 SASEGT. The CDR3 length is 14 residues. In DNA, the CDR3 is TGTGCCAGCATGAGGGGACTCAACACCGGGGAGCTGTTTTTT. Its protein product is CASMRGLNTGELFF.

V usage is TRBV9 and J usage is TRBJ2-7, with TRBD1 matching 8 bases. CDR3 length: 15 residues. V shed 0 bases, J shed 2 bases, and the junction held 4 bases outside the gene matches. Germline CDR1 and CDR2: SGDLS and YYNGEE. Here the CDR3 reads CASSVAGQGAYEQYF. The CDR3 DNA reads TGTGCCAGCAGCGTAGCCGGACAGGGCGCCTACGAGCAGTACTTC.

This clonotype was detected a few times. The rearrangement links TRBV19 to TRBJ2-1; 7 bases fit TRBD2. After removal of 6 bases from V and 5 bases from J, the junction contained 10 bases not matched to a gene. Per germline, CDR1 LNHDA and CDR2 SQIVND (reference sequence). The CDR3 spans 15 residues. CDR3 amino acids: CASSLLATPNNEQFF. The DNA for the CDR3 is TGTGCCAGTAGCCTACTAGCGACACCTAACAATGAGCAGTTCTTC.